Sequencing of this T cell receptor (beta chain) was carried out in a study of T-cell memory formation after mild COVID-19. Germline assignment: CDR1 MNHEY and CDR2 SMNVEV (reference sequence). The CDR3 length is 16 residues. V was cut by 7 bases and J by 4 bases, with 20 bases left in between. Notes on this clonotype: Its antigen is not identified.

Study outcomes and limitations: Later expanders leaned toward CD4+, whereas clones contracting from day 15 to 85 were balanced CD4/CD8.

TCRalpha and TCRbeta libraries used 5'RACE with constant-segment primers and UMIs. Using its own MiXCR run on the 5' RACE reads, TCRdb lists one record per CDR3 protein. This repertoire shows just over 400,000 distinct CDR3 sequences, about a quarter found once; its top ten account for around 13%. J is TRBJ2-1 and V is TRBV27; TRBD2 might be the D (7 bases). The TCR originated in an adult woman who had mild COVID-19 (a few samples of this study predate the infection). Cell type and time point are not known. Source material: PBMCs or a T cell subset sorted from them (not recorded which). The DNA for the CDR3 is TGTGCCAGCACCCACCGGGGGCCTAGCGGATACAATGAGCAGTTCTTC. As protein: CASTHRGPSGYNEQFF.